This T cell receptor beta chain was observed in a study of beta chain features in type 1 diabetes. This clone was observed a handful of times. V was cut by 2 bases and J by 1 base, with 7 bases left in between. The CDR3 length is 14 residues. CDR1 and CDR2 from the germline V gene are SGHVS and FNYEAQ. Sequenced material consisted of expressed TCRB transcripts (all of the isolated RNA was reverse transcribed). TCRdb's table, derived via immunoSEQ multiplex PCR, lists solely in-frame clones and lacks some. The table includes just over 450,000 clones, roughly 30% detected once. The sample taken for sequencing was naive CD4+ T cells from blood. J is TRBJ2-3 and V is TRBV7-6; D gene uncertain. The TCR originated in a man in his late teens or twenties in good health. CDR3 sequence reads: CASSLSRGTDTQYF. DNA of the CDR3: TGTGCCAGCAGCTTATCCCGCGGCACAGATACGCAGTATTTT.